Sequencing of this T cell receptor beta chain was carried out in a study of T cell changes during pregnancy in multiple sclerosis. Profiled with immunoSEQ multiplex PCR; TCRdb holds only in-frame clones, not every one. The sample records over 100,000 clones, approximately 90% being singletons. The origin of this receptor is a female donor with multiple sclerosis, enrolled in a pregnancy study. This specimen consisted of peripheral blood, obtained in the third trimester of pregnancy.

The CDR3 is CASSLGLLDTQYF. The CDR3 DNA reads as TGCGCCAGCAGCTTGGGACTCCTAGATACGCAGTATTTT. This chain uses TRBV5-1 with TRBJ2-3; no firm D call. This CDR3 spans 13 amino acids. V lost 0 bases to trimming and J lost 5 bases, with 7 bases between them. Germline assignment: CDR1 SGHRS and CDR2 YFSETQ.